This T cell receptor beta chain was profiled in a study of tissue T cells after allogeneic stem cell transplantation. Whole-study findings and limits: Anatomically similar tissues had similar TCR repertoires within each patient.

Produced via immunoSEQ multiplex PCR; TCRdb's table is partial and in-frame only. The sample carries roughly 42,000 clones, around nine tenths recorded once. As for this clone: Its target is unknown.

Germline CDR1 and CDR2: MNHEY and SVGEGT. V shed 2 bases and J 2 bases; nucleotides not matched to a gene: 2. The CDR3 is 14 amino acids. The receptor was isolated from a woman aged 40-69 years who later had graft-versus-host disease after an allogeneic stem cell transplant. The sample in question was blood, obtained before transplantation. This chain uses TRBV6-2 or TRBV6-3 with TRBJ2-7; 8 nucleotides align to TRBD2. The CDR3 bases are TGTGCCAGCAGTTACGTAGCGGGGCCCTACGAGCAGTACTTC. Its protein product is CASSYVAGPYEQYF.